One T cell receptor beta chain is described in this entry. This sample stems from a study of blood T cell repertoires in COVID-19. The CDR3 spans 13 residues. The V and J ends lost 3 bases and 1 base respectively, with 6 bases between them. In germline, CDR1 is MGHRA, CDR2 YSYEKL. Enrollees, about 18 to 95 years old, lived in approximately 25 US areas. Assay used: immunoSEQ multiplex PCR; TCRdb lists only in-frame clones, some missing. The data show around 220,000 clones, 88% seen once. The chain combines TRBV4-1 with TRBJ1-1; D is ambiguous. This TCR derives from a woman in her forties or fifties with acute COVID-19. Sequencing used PBMCs or T cells enriched from blood (not recorded which). The CDR3 DNA sequence: TGCGCCAGCAGCCACCAGGAGAACACTGAAGCTTTCTTT. Translation: CASSHQENTEAFF.